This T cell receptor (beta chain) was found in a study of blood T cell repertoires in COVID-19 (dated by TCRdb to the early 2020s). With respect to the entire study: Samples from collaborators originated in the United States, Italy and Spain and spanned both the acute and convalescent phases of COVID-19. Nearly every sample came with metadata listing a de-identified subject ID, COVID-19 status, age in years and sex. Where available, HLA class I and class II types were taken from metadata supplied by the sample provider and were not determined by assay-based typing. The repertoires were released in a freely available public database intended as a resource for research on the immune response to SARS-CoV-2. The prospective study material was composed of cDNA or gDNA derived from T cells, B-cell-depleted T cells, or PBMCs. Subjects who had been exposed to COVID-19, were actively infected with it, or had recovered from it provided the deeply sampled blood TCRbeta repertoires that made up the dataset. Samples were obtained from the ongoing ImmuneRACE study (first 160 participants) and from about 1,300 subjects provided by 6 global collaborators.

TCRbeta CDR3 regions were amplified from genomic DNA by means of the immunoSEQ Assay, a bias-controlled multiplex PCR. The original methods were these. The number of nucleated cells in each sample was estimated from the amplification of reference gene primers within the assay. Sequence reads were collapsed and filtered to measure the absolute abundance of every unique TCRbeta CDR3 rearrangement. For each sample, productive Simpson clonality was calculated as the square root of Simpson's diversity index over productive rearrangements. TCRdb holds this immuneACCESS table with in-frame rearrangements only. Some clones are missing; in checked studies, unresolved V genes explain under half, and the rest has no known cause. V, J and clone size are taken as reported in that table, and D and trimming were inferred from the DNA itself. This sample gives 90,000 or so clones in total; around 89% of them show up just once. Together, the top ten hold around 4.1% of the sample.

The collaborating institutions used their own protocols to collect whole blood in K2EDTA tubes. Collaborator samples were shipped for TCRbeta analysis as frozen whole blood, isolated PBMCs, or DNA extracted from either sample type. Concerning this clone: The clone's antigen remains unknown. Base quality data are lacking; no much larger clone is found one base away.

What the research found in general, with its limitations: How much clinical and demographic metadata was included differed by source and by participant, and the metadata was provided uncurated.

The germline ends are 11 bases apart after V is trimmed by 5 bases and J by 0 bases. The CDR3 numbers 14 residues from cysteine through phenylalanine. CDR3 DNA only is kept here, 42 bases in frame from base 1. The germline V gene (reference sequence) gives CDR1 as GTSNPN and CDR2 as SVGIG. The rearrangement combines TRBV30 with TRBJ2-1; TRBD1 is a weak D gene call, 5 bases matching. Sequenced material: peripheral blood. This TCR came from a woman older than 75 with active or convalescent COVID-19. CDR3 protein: CAWAHRSSYNEQFF. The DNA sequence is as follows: TGTGCCTGGGCACACAGGAGCTCCTACAATGAGCAGTTCTTC.